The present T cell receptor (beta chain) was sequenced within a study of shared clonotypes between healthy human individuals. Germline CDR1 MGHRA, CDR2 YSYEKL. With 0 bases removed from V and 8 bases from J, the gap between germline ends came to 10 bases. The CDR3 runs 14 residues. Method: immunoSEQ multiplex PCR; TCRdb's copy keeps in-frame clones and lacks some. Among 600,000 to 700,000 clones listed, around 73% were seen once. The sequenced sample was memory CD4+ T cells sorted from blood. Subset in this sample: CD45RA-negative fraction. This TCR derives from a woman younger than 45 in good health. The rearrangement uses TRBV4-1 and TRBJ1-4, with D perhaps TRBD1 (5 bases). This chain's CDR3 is CASSQDLGREKLFF. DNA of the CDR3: TGCGCCAGCAGCCAAGATTTGGGGCGGGAAAAACTGTTTTTT.